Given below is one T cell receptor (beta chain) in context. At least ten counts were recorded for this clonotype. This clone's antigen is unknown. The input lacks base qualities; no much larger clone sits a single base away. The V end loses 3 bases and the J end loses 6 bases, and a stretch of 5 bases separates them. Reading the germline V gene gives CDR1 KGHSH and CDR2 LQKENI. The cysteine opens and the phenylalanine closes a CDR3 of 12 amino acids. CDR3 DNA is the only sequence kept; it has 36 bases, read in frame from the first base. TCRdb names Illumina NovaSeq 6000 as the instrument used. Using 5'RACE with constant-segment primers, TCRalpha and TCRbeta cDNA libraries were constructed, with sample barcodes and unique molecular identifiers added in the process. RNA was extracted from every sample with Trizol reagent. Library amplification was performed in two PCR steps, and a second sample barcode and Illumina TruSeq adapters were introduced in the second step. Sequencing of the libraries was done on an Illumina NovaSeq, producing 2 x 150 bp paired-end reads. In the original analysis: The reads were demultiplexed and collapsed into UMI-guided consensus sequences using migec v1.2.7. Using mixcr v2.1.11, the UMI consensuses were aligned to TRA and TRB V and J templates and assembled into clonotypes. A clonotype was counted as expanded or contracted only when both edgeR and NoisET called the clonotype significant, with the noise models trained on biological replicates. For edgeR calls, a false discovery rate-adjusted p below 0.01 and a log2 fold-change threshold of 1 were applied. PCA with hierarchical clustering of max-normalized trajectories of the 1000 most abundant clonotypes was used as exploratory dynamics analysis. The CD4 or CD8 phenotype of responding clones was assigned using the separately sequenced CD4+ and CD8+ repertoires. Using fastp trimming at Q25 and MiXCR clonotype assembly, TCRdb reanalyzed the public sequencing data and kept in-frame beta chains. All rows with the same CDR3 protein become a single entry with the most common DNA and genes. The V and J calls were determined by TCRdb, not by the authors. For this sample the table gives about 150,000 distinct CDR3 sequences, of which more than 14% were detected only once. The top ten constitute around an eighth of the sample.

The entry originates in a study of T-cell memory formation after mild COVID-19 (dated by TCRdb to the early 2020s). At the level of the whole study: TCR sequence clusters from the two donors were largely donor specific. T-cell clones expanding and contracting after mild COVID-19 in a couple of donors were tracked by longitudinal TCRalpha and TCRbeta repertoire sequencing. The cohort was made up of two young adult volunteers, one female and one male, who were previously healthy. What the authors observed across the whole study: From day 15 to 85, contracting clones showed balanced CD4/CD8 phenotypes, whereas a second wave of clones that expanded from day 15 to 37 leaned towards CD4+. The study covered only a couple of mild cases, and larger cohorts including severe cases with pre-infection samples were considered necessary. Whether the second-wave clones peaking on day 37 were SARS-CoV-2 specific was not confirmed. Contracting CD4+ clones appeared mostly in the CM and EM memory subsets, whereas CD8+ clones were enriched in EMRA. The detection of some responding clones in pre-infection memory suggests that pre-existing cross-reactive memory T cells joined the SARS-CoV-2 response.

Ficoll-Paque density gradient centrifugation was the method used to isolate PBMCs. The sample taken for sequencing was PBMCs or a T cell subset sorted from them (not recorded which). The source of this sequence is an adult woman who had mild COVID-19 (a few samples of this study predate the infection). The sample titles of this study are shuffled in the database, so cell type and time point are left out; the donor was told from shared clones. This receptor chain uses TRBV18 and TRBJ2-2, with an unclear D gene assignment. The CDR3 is CASSPEAGELFF. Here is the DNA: TGTGCCAGCTCACCCGAGGCCGGGGAGCTGTTTTTT.